This T cell receptor (beta chain) appears in the sequencing data of a study of blood T cell repertoires in COVID-19. Study-wide context: Material from acute and convalescent COVID-19 was sourced from the United States, Italy and Spain. The analysed material was cDNA or gDNA that came from T cells, B-cell-depleted T cells, or PBMCs.

The germline V gene has CDR1 SGHRS and CDR2 YFSETQ. The CDR3 contains 14 residues. V dropped 1 base and J dropped 5 bases, with 13 bases sitting between them. Followed over time, Seattle patients had been enrolled while infection was active. Repertoires were generated with immunoSEQ multiplex PCR, while TCRdb's copy carries only in-frame clones and drops some. The sample records roughly 320,000 clones, more than 80% being singletons. This TCR was sampled from a woman in her fifties or sixties with COVID-19, enrolled during active disease. This sequence joins TRBV5-1 and TRBJ2-7, with D possibly being TRBD1 (6 bases). The sequencing sample was made of peripheral blood. As DNA, the CDR3 is TGCGCCAGCAGCTTGTTCACAGGGTCCCACGAGCAGTACTTC. This sequence encodes CASSLFTGSHEQYF.